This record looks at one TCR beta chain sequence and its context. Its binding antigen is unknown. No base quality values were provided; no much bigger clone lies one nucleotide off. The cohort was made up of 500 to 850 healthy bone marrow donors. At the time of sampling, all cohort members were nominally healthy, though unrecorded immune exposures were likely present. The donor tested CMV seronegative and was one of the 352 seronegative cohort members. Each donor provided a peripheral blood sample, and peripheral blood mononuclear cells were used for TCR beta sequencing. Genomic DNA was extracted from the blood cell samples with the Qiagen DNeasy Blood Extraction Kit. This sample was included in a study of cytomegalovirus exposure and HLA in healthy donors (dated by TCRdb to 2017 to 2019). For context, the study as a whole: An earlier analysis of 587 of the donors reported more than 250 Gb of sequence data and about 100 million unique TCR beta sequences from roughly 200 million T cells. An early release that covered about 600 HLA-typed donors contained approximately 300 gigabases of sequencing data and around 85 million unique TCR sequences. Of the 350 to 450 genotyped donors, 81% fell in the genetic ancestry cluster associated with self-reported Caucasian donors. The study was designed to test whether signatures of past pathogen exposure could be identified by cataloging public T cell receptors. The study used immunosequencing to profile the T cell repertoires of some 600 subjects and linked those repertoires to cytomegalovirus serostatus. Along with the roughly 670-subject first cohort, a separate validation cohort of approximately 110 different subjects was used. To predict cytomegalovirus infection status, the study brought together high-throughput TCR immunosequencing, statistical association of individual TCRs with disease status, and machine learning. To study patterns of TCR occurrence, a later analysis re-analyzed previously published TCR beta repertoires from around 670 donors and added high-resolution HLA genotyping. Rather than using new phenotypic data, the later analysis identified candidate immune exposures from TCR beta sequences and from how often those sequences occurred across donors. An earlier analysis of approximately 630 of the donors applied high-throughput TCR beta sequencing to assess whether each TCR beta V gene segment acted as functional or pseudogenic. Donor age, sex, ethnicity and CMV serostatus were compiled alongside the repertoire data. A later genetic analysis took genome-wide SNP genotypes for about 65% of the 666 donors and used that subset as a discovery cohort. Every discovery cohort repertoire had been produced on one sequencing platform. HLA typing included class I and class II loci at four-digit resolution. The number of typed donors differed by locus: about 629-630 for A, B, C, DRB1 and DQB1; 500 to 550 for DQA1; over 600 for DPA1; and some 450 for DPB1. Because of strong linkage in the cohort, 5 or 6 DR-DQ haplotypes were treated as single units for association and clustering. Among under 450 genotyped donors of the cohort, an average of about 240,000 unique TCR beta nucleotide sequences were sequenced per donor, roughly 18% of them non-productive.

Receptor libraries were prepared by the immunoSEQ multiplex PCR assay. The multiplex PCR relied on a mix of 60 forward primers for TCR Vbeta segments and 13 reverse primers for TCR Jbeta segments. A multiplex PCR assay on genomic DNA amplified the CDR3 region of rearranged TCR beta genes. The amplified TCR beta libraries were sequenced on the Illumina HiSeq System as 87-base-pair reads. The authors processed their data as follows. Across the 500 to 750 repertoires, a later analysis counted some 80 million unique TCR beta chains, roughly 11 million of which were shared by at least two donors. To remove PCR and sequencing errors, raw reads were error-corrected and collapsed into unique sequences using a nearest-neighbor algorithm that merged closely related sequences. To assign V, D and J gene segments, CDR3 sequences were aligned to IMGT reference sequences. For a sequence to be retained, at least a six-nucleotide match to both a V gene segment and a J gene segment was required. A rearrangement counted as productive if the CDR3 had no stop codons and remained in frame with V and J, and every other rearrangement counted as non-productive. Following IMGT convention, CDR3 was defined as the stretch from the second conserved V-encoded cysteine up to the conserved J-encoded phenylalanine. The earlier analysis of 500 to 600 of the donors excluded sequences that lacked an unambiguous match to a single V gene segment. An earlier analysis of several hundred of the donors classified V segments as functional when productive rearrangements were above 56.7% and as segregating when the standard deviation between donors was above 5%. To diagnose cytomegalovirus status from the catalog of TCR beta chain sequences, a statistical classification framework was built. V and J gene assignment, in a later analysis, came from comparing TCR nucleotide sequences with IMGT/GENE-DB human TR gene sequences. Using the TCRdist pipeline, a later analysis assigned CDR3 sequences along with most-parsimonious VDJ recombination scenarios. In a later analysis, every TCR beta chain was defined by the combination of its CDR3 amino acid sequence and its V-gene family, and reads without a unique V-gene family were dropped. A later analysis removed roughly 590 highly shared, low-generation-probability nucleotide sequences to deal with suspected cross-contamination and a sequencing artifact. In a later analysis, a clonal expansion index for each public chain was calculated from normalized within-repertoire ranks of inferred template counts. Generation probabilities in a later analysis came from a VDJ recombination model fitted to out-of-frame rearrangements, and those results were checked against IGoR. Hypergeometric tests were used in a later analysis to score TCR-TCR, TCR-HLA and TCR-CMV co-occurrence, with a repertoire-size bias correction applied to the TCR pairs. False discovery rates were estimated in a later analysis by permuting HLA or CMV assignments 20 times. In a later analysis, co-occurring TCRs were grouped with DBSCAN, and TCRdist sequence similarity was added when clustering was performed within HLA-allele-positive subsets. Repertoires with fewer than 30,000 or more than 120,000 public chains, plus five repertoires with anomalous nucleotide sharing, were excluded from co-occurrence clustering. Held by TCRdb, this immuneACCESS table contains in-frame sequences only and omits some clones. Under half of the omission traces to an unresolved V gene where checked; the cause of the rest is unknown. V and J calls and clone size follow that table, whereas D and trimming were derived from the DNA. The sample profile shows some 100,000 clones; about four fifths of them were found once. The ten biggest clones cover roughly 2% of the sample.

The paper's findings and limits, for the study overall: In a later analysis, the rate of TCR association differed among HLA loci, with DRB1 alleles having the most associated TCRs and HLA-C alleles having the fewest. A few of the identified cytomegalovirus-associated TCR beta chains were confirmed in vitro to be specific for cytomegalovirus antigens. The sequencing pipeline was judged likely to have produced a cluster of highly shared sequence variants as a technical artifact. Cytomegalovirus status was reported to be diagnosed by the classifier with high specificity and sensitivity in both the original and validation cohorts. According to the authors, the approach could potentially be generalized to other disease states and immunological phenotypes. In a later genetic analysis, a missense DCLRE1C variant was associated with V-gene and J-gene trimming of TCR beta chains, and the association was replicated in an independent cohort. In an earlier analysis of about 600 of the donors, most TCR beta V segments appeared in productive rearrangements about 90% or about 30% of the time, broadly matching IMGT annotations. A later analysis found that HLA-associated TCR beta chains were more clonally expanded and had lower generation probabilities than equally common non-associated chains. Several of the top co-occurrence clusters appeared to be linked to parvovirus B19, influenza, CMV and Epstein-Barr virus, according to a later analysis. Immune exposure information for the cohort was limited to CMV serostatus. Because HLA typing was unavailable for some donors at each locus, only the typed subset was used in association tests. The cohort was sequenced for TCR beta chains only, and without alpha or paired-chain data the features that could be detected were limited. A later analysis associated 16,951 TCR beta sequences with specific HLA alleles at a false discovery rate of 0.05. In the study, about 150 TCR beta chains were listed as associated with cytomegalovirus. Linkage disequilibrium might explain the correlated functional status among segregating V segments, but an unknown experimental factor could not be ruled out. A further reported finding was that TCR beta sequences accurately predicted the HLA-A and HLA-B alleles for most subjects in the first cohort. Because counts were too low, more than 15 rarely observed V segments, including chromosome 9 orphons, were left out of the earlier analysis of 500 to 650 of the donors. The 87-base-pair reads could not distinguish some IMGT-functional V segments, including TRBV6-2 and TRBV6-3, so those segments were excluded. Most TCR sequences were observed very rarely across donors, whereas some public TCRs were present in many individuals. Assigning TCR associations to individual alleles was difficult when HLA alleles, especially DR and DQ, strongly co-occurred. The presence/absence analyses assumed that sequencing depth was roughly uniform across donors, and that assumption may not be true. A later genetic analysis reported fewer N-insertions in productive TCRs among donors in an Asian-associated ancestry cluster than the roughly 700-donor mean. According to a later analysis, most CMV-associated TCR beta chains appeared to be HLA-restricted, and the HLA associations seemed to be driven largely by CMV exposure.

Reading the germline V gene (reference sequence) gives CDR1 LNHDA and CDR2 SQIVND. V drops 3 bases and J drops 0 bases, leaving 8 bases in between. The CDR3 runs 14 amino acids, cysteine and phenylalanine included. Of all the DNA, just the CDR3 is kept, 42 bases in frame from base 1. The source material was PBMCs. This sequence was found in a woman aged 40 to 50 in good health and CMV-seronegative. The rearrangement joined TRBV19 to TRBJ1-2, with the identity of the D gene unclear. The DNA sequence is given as TGTGCCAGTAGTATGAATAGAGCTAACTATGGCTACACCTTC. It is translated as CASSMNRANYGYTF.